The 18 T cell receptor beta chains below come from one sample, sequenced in a study of control samples from healthy donors and cancer patients. Only in-frame clones appear in the TCRdb table, and some are missing; sequencing was by immunoSEQ multiplex PCR. The table records roughly 120,000 clones, more than 75% of them present only once. Sequencing was performed on blood. The receptors come from a woman between 65 and 79 years old in good health.

The chain combines TRBV14 with TRBJ1-2; unclear D gene. CDR1 SGHDN and CDR2 FVKESK come from the germline V gene. The CDR3 has 14 residues. Trimming removed 1 base at V and 4 bases at J, with 10 bases between. The CDR3 DNA reads as TGTGCCAGCAGCCAAGCGGCGGTGATCTATGGCTACACCTTC. Amino acids: CASSQAAVIYGYTF. Full variable domain (remainder filled in from reference TRBV14 and TRBJ1-2): EAGVTQFPSHSVIEKGQTVTLRCDPISGHDNLYWYRRVMGKEIKFLLHFVKESKQDESGMPNNRFLAERTGGTYSTLKVQPAELEDSGVYFCASSQAAVIYGYTFGSGTRLTVV.

The rearrangement uses TRBV5-4 and TRBJ2-7, with a possible D match to TRBD2 (6 bases). Germline assignment: CDR1 SGHNT and CDR2 YYREEE (reference sequence). Trimming stripped 4 bases from V and 1 base from J, with 18 bases between. CDR3 length: 16 amino acids. CDR3 nucleotides: TGTGCCAGCAGCCCCGGGGGAGCGGGTCGTTCCTACGAGCAGTACTTC. This sequence encodes CASSPGGAGRSYEQYF.

This clone was seen only once. This chain connects TRBV5-4 to TRBJ2-2; tentatively, D is TRBD1 or TRBD2 (5 bases each). Germline lookup yields CDR1 SGHNT and CDR2 YYREEE (reference sequence). Between the trimmed V and J ends, which lost 4 bases and 2 bases, there was a span of 18 bases. The CDR3 has 17 amino acids. The CDR3 DNA reads TGTGCCAGCAGCCGTGCTTGGGGTCGGGGCAACACCGGGGAGCTGTTTTTT. Protein product: CASSRAWGRGNTGELFF.

The chain combines TRBV6-1 with TRBJ2-3; a weak D match, TRBD2 (5 bases). Germline CDR1 is MNHNS and CDR2 is SASEGT. Trimming took 2 bases from V and 0 from J, leaving 12 bases between them. The CDR3 is 16 residues long. CDR3 amino acids: CASSEKWRSSTDTQYF. As DNA, the CDR3 is TGTGCCAGCAGTGAAAAGTGGAGGTCGAGCACAGATACGCAGTATTTT.

The genes are TRBV5-1 and TRBJ1-1, with D possibly TRBD1 on 5 matching bases. This CDR3 contains 14 residues. The V end lost 1 base, the J end lost 1 base, and 8 bases lay between the germline ends. CDR1 and CDR2 from the germline V gene are SGHRS and YFSETQ. The CDR3 bases are TGCGCCAGCAGCTTGTTCAGGGAGAACACTGAAGCTTTCTTT. Amino acid sequence: CASSLFRENTEAFF. The full variable domain, with the rest looked up from reference TRBV5-1 and TRBJ1-1, is KAGVTQTPRYLIKTRGQQVTLSCSPISGHRSVSWYQQTPGQGLQFLFEYFSETQRNKGNFPGRFSGRQFSNSRSEMNVSTLELGDSALYLCASSLFRENTEAFFGQGTRLTVV.

This rearrangement joins TRBV7-2 to TRBJ1-5; TRBD1 is a possible D gene (6 bases). The CDR3 spans 16 residues. The V and J ends lost 1 base and 9 bases respectively, with 19 bases between them. Germline lookup yields CDR1 SGHTA and CDR2 FQGNSA. The CDR3 loop is CASSLESTGRLGPQHF. The CDR3 coding sequence is TGTGCCAGCAGCTTAGAGTCAACAGGGCGTTTAGGGCCCCAGCATTTT.

This chain links TRBV5-6 with TRBJ2-1; tentatively, D is TRBD1 (6 bases). This CDR3 spans 12 amino acids. Trimming stripped 4 bases from V and 7 bases from J, with 9 bases between. Germline loops: CDR1 SGHDT, CDR2 YYEEEE. CDR3 region: CASSPQGNEQFF. CDR3 nucleotides: TGTGCCAGCAGCCCCCAGGGGAATGAGCAGTTCTTC.

This chain joins TRBV5-6 and TRBJ2-2, with D possibly matching TRBD1 (6 bases). This CDR3 is built from 15 residues. CDR1 is SGHDT and CDR2 is YYEEEE in the germline V gene. V was pared by 0 bases and J by 4 bases, with 10 bases between. The CDR3 nucleotides are TGTGCCAGCAGCTTGGCGCCCAGGGGCACCGGGGAGCTGTTTTTT. As protein: CASSLAPRGTGELFF.

The chain couples TRBV3-1 (or the pseudogene TRBV3-2) to TRBJ2-7; a possible D gene is TRBD2 (6 bases). The CDR3 is 14 residues long. V lost 4 bases, J lost 7 bases, and 17 bases lay in between. Germline V gene data show CDR1 as LGHDT and CDR2 as YNNKEL (reference sequence). CDR3 nucleotide sequence: TGTGCCAGCAGCCGAGGGGCGCTGGGGAGGGAGCAGTACTTC. It is translated as CASSRGALGREQYF.

V gene TRBV7-3 combines with J gene TRBJ1-2, with TRBD1 matching over 7 bases. Trimming cost V 5 bases and J 0 bases; bases outside gene matches: 9. This CDR3 spans 16 amino acids. Per the germline V gene, CDR1 is SGHTA and CDR2 is FQGTGA. This CDR3 reads CASSDGGTDPNYGYTF. The CDR3 DNA reads as TGTGCCAGCAGCGATGGCGGGACAGACCCTAACTATGGCTACACCTTC.

This chain connects TRBV20-1 to TRBJ2-7; D call uncertain. CDR3 size: 11 residues. Trimming took off 3 bases at V and 2 bases at J, with 5 bases between the two ends. CDR1 and CDR2 (germline): DFQATT, SNEGSKA (reference sequence). CDR3 sequence (DNA): TGCAGTGCTAGCGAAGCCTACGAGCAGTACTTC. Its translation: CSASEAYEQYF.

This clone was found a few times. This rearrangement joins TRBV7-8 to TRBJ1-5; no firm D call. The CDR3 sequence is 16 residues long. V lost 0 bases and J lost 3, with 12 bases in between. CDR1 and CDR2 from the germline V gene are SGHVS and FQNEAQ. The CDR3 nucleotides are TGTGCCAGCAGCTTAGCAGGAGGACGGTTCAATCAGCCCCAGCATTTT. Translating gives CASSLAGGRFNQPQHF.

V and J are TRBV24-1 and TRBJ1-4; 7 nucleotides line up with TRBD1. The V segment lost 3 bases and the J segment 8 bases; nucleotides outside the gene matches: 23. Looked up from germline, CDR1 is KGHDR and CDR2 is SFDVKD. This CDR3 is 20 amino acids long. The CDR3 spells CATSDRLRDRHNDLDEKLFF. The CDR3 coding sequence is TGTGCCACCAGTGATCGACTCCGGGACAGACATAATGACCTTGACGAAAAACTGTTTTTT.

The chain recombines TRBV5-6 with TRBJ2-1; D possibly corresponds to TRBD2 (6 bases). Germline V gene data show CDR1 as SGHDT and CDR2 as YYEEEE. With 0 bases removed from V and 7 bases from J, the gap between germline ends came to 8 bases. This CDR3 contains 13 residues. CDR3 region: CASSLVAGNEQFF. The CDR3 coding sequence is TGTGCCAGCAGCTTGGTTGCGGGAAATGAGCAGTTCTTC. The full variable domain, completed using reference TRBV5-6 and TRBJ2-1, is DAGVTQSPTHLIKTRGQQVTLRCSPKSGHDTVSWYQQALGQGPQFIFQYYEEEERQRGNFPDRFSGHQFPNYSSELNVNALLLGDSALYLCASSLVAGNEQFFGPGTRLTVL.

DNA for the CDR3: TGCGCCAGCAGCAAGGGGACAGGGGATTCACCCCTCCACTTT. Amino acid sequence: CASSKGTGDSPLHF. J is TRBJ1-6 and V is TRBV5-1; 10 bases are a match to TRBD1. This CDR3 is 14 amino acids long. Losses at the gene ends were 4 bases for V and 8 bases for J; bases not matched to a gene: 3. Germline V gene sequence: CDR1 SGHRS, CDR2 YFSETQ.

The chain has TRBV6-1 and TRBJ1-5; D ambiguous. Germline V gene lookup returns CDR1 MNHNS and CDR2 SASEGT. This CDR3 has 16 amino acids. Between the trimmed V and J ends, which lost 3 bases and 2 bases, there was a span of 14 bases. The CDR3 sequence is CASSEIGPGGNQPQHF. The CDR3 DNA sequence: TGTGCCAGCAGTGAGATAGGGCCCGGGGGCAATCAGCCCCAGCATTTT.

This clone was recorded once. V gene TRBV2 combines with J gene TRBJ1-1, with D unclear. The CDR3 is 15 amino acids. V was pared by 1 base and J by 1 base, with 10 bases between. CDR1 SNHLY and CDR2 FYNNEI come from the germline V gene. CDR3: CASSEDRSGNTEAFF. The CDR3 nucleotides are TGTGCCAGCAGTGAAGACCGGTCAGGGAACACTGAAGCTTTCTTT. Complete variable domain (other parts from reference TRBV2 and TRBJ1-1): EPEVTQTPSHQVTQMGQEVILRCVPISNHLYFYWYRQILGQKVEFLVSFYNNEISEKSEIFDDQFSVERPDGSNFTLKIRSTKLEDSAMYFCASSEDRSGNTEAFFGQGTRLTVV.

The genes are TRBV7-2 and TRBJ1-2, with 10 bases aligning to TRBD1. This CDR3 is 13 amino acids long. The V gene's germline CDR1 is SGHTA and CDR2 FQGNSA. J gave up 7 bases and V 5 bases, and 4 bases lay outside the gene matches. DNA for the CDR3: TGTGCCAGCAGCGCCCGACAGGGGGCTGGCTACACCTTC. Encoded protein: CASSARQGAGYTF. Full variable domain (outside the CDR3, taken from reference TRBV7-2 and TRBJ1-2): GAGVSQSPSNKVTEKGKDVELRCDPISGHTALYWYRQSLGQGLEFLIYFQGNSAPDKSGLPSDRFSAERTGGSVSTLTIQRTQQEDSAVYLCASSARQGAGYTFGSGTRLTVV.